Listed below are T cell receptor beta chains from one sample, sequenced in a study of tumor-infiltrating lymphocytes in primary liver carcinoma. TCRdb itself ran the multiplex PCR reads through MiXCR, one entry per CDR3 protein. There are approximately 340,000 distinct CDR3 sequences in the sample; roughly 61% occur only once, and roughly 6% lies in the top ten. The sample was peripheral blood. These TCRs come from a man aged 40-55 years with primary liver carcinoma and hepatitis B virus infection. The CDR3 runs from the conserved cysteine through the conserved F or W. D genes are given only for firm matches. Size is omitted from some rows. Given values are once, few, many or a class for expanded clones.

d_gene,len,v_gene,j_gene,abundance,CDR3nt,CDR3aa
TRBD2,17,TRBV5-5,TRBJ2-1,.,TGTGCCAGCAGCCGGGCTCTAGGCCTAGCGGGAGAAAATGAGCAGTTCTTC,CASSRALGLAGENEQFF
.,13,TRBV11-2,TRBJ1-1,once,TGTGCCAGCAGTCCTGATCCCGTCCTCGGGGCTATCTTT,CASSPDPVLGAIF
.,14,TRBV12-3/TRBV12-4,TRBJ2-2,many,TGTGCCAGCAGTTTTGACAGAGTCACCGGGGAGCTGTTTTTT,CASSFDRVTGELFF
TRBD1,13,TRBV7-9,TRBJ2-7,.,TGTGCCAGCAGAGCCCCGGACAGGGGCAAGCAGTACTTC,CASRAPDRGKQYF
TRBD1,15,TRBV10-3,TRBJ1-6,many,TGTGCCATCAGTGAAGGACAGGGGCAAGATTCACCCCTCCACTTT,CAISEGQGQDSPLHF
TRBD1,14,TRBV6-5,TRBJ2-7,many,TGTGCCAGTCGCGGGGACAGGCCATCCGCCGAGCAGTACTTC,CASRGDRPSAEQYF
TRBD2,15,TRBV6-5,TRBJ2-5,.,TGTGCCAGCAGCCCCGGACTAGCGGGAGCAGAGACCCAGTACTTC,CASSPGLAGAETQYF
.,12,TRBV10-2,TRBJ1-3,.,TGCGCCGGCAAGGCCTCTGGAAACACCATATATTTT,CAGKASGNTIYF
.,13,TRBV5-1,TRBJ2-5,.,TGCGCCAGCAGCTTAAGGGGTGACGAGACCCAGTACTTC,CASSLRGDETQYF
.,16,TRBV11-2,TRBJ2-5,once,TGTGCCAGCAGCCCCTCTGGCGGTGCTGGCCAAGTGTCCCAGTACTTC,CASSPSGGAGQVSQYF
TRBD1,15,TRBV15,TRBJ1-2,.,TGTGCCACCAGCAGAGATACAGGGGGCGTCTATGACTACACCTTC,CATSRDTGGVYDYTF
TRBD1,15,TRBV4-1,TRBJ1-4,.,TGCGCCAACAGCCTTGCAGGGACAGGGTCCGAAAAACTGTTTTTT,CANSLAGTGSEKLFF
.,16,TRBV11-2,TRBJ2-3,.,TGTGCCAGCAGTGGCTTAGGGGGAGAGTGGACAGATACGCAGTATTTT,CASSGLGGEWTDTQYF
.,12,TRBV7-9,TRBJ2-1,once,TGTGCCAGCAGCTTAAGTAACGATGAACAGTTCTTC,CASSLSNDEQFF
TRBD1,15,TRBV18,TRBJ1-5,.,TGTGCTAGCTCACCCGGACAGGGAGGCAATCAGCCCCAGCATTTT,CASSPGQGGNQPQHF
.,10,TRBV29-1,TRBJ2-4,once,TGCAGCGTCCGGGTATACACTCAGTACTTC,CSVRVYTQYF
.,15,TRBV11-2,TRBJ2-3,.,TGTGCCAGCAGCCCCTACGTCCAGACCACAGATACGCAGTATTTT,CASSPYVQTTDTQYF
TRBD1,12,TRBV12-3/TRBV12-4,TRBJ1-2,many,TGTGCCAGCAGTCCCGGACAGGGCTTCCACACCTTC,CASSPGQGFHTF
.,11,TRBV29-1,TRBJ1-4,many,TGCAGCGTGATGGATAATGAAAAACTGTTTTTT,CSVMDNEKLFF
.,12,TRBV29-1,TRBJ2-7,many,TGCAGCGCGACAGAGAGCTCCTACGAGCAGTACTTC,CSATESSYEQYF
.,15,TRBV11-2,TRBJ2-7,many,TGTGCCAGCAGCTTCACATCTATCCTTGGACACGAGCAGTACTTC,CASSFTSILGHEQYF
TRBD2,15,TRBV6-2/TRBV6-3,TRBJ2-5,many,TGTGCCAGCAGTGGTAGCGGGACGCTACAAGAGACCCAGTACTTC,CASSGSGTLQETQYF
TRBD1,15,TRBV10-3,TRBJ1-5,.,TGTGCCATCAGTGAGCTTGGACAGGGCAATCAGCCCCAGCATTTT,CAISELGQGNQPQHF
.,14,TRBV6-6,TRBJ1-1,.,TGTGTCACCAAATGGTGGCGGGGGAACACTGAAGCTTTCTTT,CVTKWWRGNTEAFF
TRBD2,15,TRBV11-2,TRBJ2-7,once,TGTGCCAGCAGGCGACCGGGACTAGCGAGCCTTGAGCAGTATTTC,CASRRPGLASLEQYF
.,13,TRBV6-5,TRBJ2-1,.,TGTGCCAGCAGTTATTCCGGGGAAAGGGAGCAGTTCTTC,CASSYSGEREQFF
TRBD1,17,TRBV10-3,TRBJ2-2,.,TGTGCCATCAGTCGGGACAGGGGGGTCTCCTCTCCCGGGGAGCTGTTTTTT,CAISRDRGVSSPGELFF
.,16,TRBV5-6,TRBJ1-1,.,TGTACCAGCAGCCTTCGGACGGGCATTCTGGGAACTGAAGCTTTCTTT,CTSSLRTGILGTEAFF
.,15,TRBV5-5,TRBJ2-3,few,TGTGCCAGCAGCTTGGCCGCGCTAGCGAGAAATACGCAGTATTTT,CASSLAALARNTQYF
TRBD2,20,TRBV4-1,TRBJ2-1,few,TGCGCCAGCAGTTCGGGCGGGACTAGCGGACCTTACTCGCTGTACAATGAGCAGTTCTTC,CASSSGGTSGPYSLYNEQFF
.,17,TRBV6-5,TRBJ2-2,many,TGTGCCAGCAGTTACCCTCCCTCAAGAGGCAACACCGGGGAGCTGTTTTTT,CASSYPPSRGNTGELFF
.,12,TRBV6-2/TRBV6-3,TRBJ2-7,few,TGTGCCAGCAGCCCCGGACTCGGTCTGAGGTACTTC,CASSPGLGLRYF
TRBD1,17,TRBV7-8,TRBJ1-4,many,TGTGCCAGCATTCCTAGCGGCAGGGACAGGCTTAGGGGGGAACTGTTTTTT,CASIPSGRDRLRGELFF
.,13,TRBV11-2,TRBJ2-1,.,TGTGCCAGCAACAGAGGGCCCGGGGCCGAGCAGTTCTTC,CASNRGPGAEQFF
TRBD1,16,TRBV6-6,TRBJ2-1,.,TGTGCCAGCAGAGGGACAGGGGAAATGGGATACAATGAGCAGTTCTTC,CASRGTGEMGYNEQFF
TRBD2,17,TRBV4-1,TRBJ2-3,few,TGCGCCAGCAGCCAATCTTTGGGGAGGGAACGCACAGATACGCAGTATTTT,CASSQSLGRERTDTQYF
.,12,TRBV11-2,TRBJ2-5,few,TGCGCCAGCAGCTTGGGAGAAGAGACCCAGTACTTC,CASSLGEETQYF
TRBD2,15,TRBV10-3,TRBJ2-7,.,TGTGTCATCAGTGGTTCTAGCGGGAGTGTCGACGATCAGTACTTC,CVISGSSGSVDDQYF
.,14,TRBV11-1,TRBJ2-7,.,TGTGTCAACAGCTTCAGAGGGGTGCGGTACGAGCAGTACTTC,CVNSFRGVRYEQYF
.,14,TRBV6-5,TRBJ2-2,.,TGTGCCAGCAGATGGGACATGGACACCGGGGAGCTGTTCTTT,CASRWDMDTGELFF
.,14,TRBV12-3/TRBV12-4,TRBJ1-2,.,TGTGCCAGCAGTTTTTTCCTCCAGGACTATGGTTACGCCTTC,CASSFFLQDYGYAF
.,15,TRBV5-1,TRBJ2-3,once,TGCGCCAGCAGCTTGAGGGCAGGCCCTCCAGATACGCAGTATTTT,CASSLRAGPPDTQYF
.,15,TRBV6-2/TRBV6-3,TRBJ2-2,many,TGTGCCAGCAAACGTTGGGACTCTAACACCGGGGAGCTGTTTTTT,CASKRWDSNTGELFF
TRBD2,15,TRBV11-3,TRBJ2-2,many,TGTGCCAGCGGGGGAGCGGGAGAAGGCACCGGGGAGCTGTTTTTT,CASGGAGEGTGELFF
.,13,TRBV6-5,TRBJ2-5,many,TGTGCCAGCAGCCCCGACATATTAGAGACCCAGTACTTC,CASSPDILETQYF
.,18,TRBV28,TRBJ1-4,once,TGCGCCAGTAATCCCTCGCGGCGGGGGCCAGGACTGAATGAAAAACTGTTTTTT,CASNPSRRGPGLNEKLFF
TRBD2,16,TRBV11-2,TRBJ2-3,.,TGTGCCTGCAGCTTAGTCCCGGGAGGGTTACCAGATACGCAGTATTTT,CACSLVPGGLPDTQYF
.,14,TRBV4-1,TRBJ2-7,.,TGCGCTAGCAGCCCTCCGGACCGCCCCTACGAGCAGTACTTC,CASSPPDRPYEQYF
TRBD1,16,TRBV11-2,TRBJ1-5,.,TGTGCCAGCAGCCCTGGGACAGGGGGAAGGAGTCAGCCCCAGCATTTT,CASSPGTGGRSQPQHF
TRBD2,15,TRBV11-2,TRBJ2-7,.,TGTACCAGCAGCCAACCAGCGGGGCCGTCCTACGAGCGGTACTTC,CTSSQPAGPSYERYF
TRBD1,15,TRBV29-1,TRBJ2-6,once,TGCAGCGCAGGGGGACACCGATCTGGGGCCAAGATCCTGACTTTC,CSAGGHRSGAKILTF
.,15,TRBV11-2,TRBJ2-3,.,TGTGACAGCAGCTTAGTGGCGATTAGCACAGATACGCAGTATTTT,CDSSLVAISTDTQYF
.,11,TRBV11-2,TRBJ2-7,.,TGTGCCAAGGATGGTTACTACGAGCAGTACTTC,CAKDGYYEQYF
.,17,TRBV11-2,TRBJ2-1,once,TGTGCCAGCAGCTTAGTCGGGGGGCTAGAGGGCTCGGTCGAGCAGTTCTTC,CASSLVGGLEGSVEQFF
.,12,TRBV13,TRBJ1-2,.,TGTGTCAGCAGCTTAGGGGCAGGAGATTACACCTTC,CVSSLGAGDYTF
.,15,TRBV11-2,TRBJ2-3,.,TGTGCCAGCAGCTTAATAGTCGGGGTCACAGATACGCAGTATTTT,CASSLIVGVTDTQYF